This T cell receptor beta chain was observed in a study of OX40 agonist ivuxolimab in advanced cancers. Study information: Participants averaged approximately 65 years of age (range roughly 23 to 79) and were around 85% male. A history of anti-PD-1, anti-PD-L1 or anti-CTLA-4 therapy was acceptable, and about 37% had some. The study, taken as a whole, reports: The study found that CD8+ T cells averaged more expanded clones than CD4+.

Produced via immunoSEQ multiplex PCR; TCRdb's table is partial and in-frame only. The table lists approximately 79,000 clones, over 75% of them singletons. About this clone itself: Its target is unknown.

Germline V gene data show CDR1 as KGHSH and CDR2 as LQKENI. The CDR3 length is 17 residues. The V gene lost 1 base and the J gene lost 7 bases, with 20 bases spanning the gap. The source was CD4+ or CD8+ T cells sorted from blood, collected in a trial of the OX40 agonist ivuxolimab. This sequence joins TRBV18 and TRBJ2-1, with a possible D match to TRBD1 (5 bases). The sequence was obtained from an adult with an advanced solid tumor such as melanoma, head and neck, liver or kidney cancer. The CDR3 nucleotides read TGTGCCAGCTCACCACTGTCCAGGACAAGCCCCAGGAATGAGCAGTTCTTC. This gives the protein CASSPLSRTSPRNEQFF.